The 22 T cell receptor beta chains listed next were all sequenced from one sample in a study of T-cell memory formation after mild COVID-19 (dated by TCRdb to the early 2020s). Library construction relied on 5' RACE. The data were produced on an Illumina NovaSeq 6000. TCRdb itself trimmed the public reads at Q25 with fastp, ran MiXCR and retained productive beta chains. Rows are combined by CDR3 protein, so each entry shows the most common genes and DNA. A total of under 200,000 distinct CDR3 sequences appear in this sample, around a tenth of them only once. Clones ranked in the top ten supply approximately 3.4% of the sample. The sample comprised PBMCs or a T cell subset sorted from them (not recorded which). The receptor source for this set is a man in his late teens or twenties who had mild COVID-19 (a few samples of this study predate the infection). The sample titles of this study are shuffled in the database, so cell type and time point are left out; the donor was told from shared clones.

The CDR3, as DNA: TGTGCCAGCACCCAGGACTTACAGGGGCCGGGCAGCACAGATACGCAGTATTTT. As protein: CASTQDLQGPGSTDTQYF. The chain has TRBV12-3 or TRBV12-4 and TRBJ2-3, with TRBD1 identical over 7 bases. Unmatched junction bases numbered 16, after V lost 7 bases and J lost 0 bases. This CDR3 is 18 amino acids long.

This clonotype showed up many times. The chain couples TRBV4-1 to TRBJ2-1, with D possibly TRBD1 on 5 matching bases. The germline V gene encodes CDR1 MGHRA and CDR2 YSYEKL. Between the trimmed V and J ends, which lost 1 base and 3 bases, there was a span of 13 bases. CDR3 length: 16 amino acids. The CDR3 bases are TGCGCCAGCAGCCAAGTCTTTAGAAGGGGCTACAATGAGCAGTTCTTC. Translating gives CASSQVFRRGYNEQFF.

The chain links TRBV6-5 to TRBJ1-5; D is ambiguous. Germline lookup yields CDR1 MNHEY and CDR2 SVGAGI. Trimming took 2 bases from V and 8 from J, leaving 16 bases between them. This CDR3 is built from 15 residues. The CDR3 DNA reads as TGTGCCAGCAGTTACGGGCCCCCTAGCCTCGAGCCCCAGCATTTT. This codes for CASSYGPPSLEPQHF.

The chain links TRBV5-1 to TRBJ2-5; TRBD2 matches at 11 bases. After removal of 4 bases from V and 5 bases from J, the junction contained 4 bases not matched to a gene. The V gene's germline CDR1 is SGHRS and CDR2 YFSETQ. The CDR3 covers 14 residues. CDR3 sequence reads: CASSILAGEETQYF. CDR3 sequence (DNA): TGCGCCAGCAGCATACTAGCGGGGGAGGAGACCCAGTACTTC. The full variable domain, with the rest looked up from reference TRBV5-1 and TRBJ2-5, is KAGVTQTPRYLIKTRGQQVTLSCSPISGHRSVSWYQQTPGQGLQFLFEYFSETQRNKGNFPGRFSGRQFSNSRSEMNVSTLELGDSALYLCASSILAGEETQYFGPGTRLLVL.

This clonotype has just a few counts. The genes are TRBV7-7 and TRBJ2-5; 9 positions agree with TRBD2. Germline CDR1 is SSHAT and CDR2 is FNYEAQ (reference sequence). CDR3 length equals 17 residues. V was pared by 2 bases and J by 4 bases, with 11 bases of the junction left unmatched. As DNA, the CDR3 is TGTGCCAGCAGCTTATCGCCAGCGGGGGGTCGGGGAGAGACCCAGTACTTC. Its translation: CASSLSPAGGRGETQYF.

The rearrangement joins TRBV5-1 to TRBJ2-3; 7 nucleotides match TRBD2. The CDR3 sequence is 18 residues long. The germline V gene has CDR1 SGHRS and CDR2 YFSETQ. V dropped 0 bases and J dropped 2; count of bases not matched to a gene: 12. CDR3 residues: CASSLGLRGRTFTDTQYF. The CDR3 DNA reads TGCGCCAGCAGCTTGGGCCTGCGGGGGAGGACGTTCACAGATACGCAGTATTTT.

The table lists this clonotype with a few counts. The chain couples TRBV29-1 to TRBJ1-2; 7 positions match TRBD1. Germline V lookup: CDR1 SQVTM, CDR2 ANQGSEA. Trimming at V came to 0 bases and at J to 6 bases, leaving 7 bases not matched to a gene. There are 14 residues in the CDR3. CDR3 amino acids: CSVEDHRGVDGYTF. Written as DNA, the CDR3 is TGCAGCGTTGAAGATCACAGGGGTGTGGATGGCTACACCTTC.

This clonotype was counted many times. This chain uses TRBV7-9 with TRBJ2-2; TRBD2 might be the D (6 bases). The CDR3 is 15 amino acids. Per the germline V gene, CDR1 is SEHNR and CDR2 is FQNEAQ (reference sequence). V gave up 3 bases and J gave up 2 bases, with 10 bases separating them. The chain's CDR3 is CASSFWGLNTGELFF. DNA for the CDR3: TGTGCCAGCAGCTTTTGGGGACTTAACACCGGGGAGCTGTTTTTT.

CDR3 sequence reads: CSARETGALETQYF. The CDR3 nucleotides are TGCAGTGCTAGAGAAACAGGGGCTTTGGAGACCCAGTACTTC. The chain employs TRBV20-1 and TRBJ2-5; 7 nucleotides agree with TRBD1. Germline CDR1 DFQATT, CDR2 SNEGSKA (reference sequence). CDR3 length equals 14 residues. The junction had 6 bases not matched to a gene; V was cut back by 0 bases and J by 5 bases.

This clonotype was counted only a few times. The chain recombines TRBV7-2 with TRBJ2-4, with D possibly matching TRBD2 (5 bases). The germline V gene has CDR1 SGHTA and CDR2 FQGNSA. The CDR3 has 15 amino acids. The ends were cut back, 0 bases at V and 8 bases at J, with 14 bases in the middle. The chain's CDR3 is CASSLAGQEGDIQYF. Here the CDR3 DNA reads TGTGCCAGCAGCTTAGCGGGCCAAGAGGGCGACATTCAGTACTTC.

The gene calls are TRBV24-1 and TRBJ2-5; TRBD1 agrees at 7 bases. The CDR3 covers 15 residues. V shed 5 bases, J shed 0 bases, and the junction held 5 bases outside the gene matches. Germline CDR1 reads KGHDR; CDR2 reads SFDVKD. Here the CDR3 reads CATSANTGDQETQYF. CDR3 nucleotides: TGTGCCACCAGTGCAAATACAGGGGACCAAGAGACCCAGTACTTC.

The chain couples TRBV19 to TRBJ1-2; D ambiguous. The V end lost 3 bases, the J end lost 4 bases, and 12 bases lay between the germline ends. CDR3 size: 14 residues. CDR1 is LNHDA, CDR2 SQIVND, per germline (reference sequence). The CDR3 nucleotides are TGTGCCAGTAGTATCCTCGGTGCCCCCTATGGCTACACCTTC. Protein sequence: CASSILGAPYGYTF. The entire variable domain, with the rest obtained from reference TRBV19 and TRBJ1-2, is as follows: DGGITQSPKYLFRKEGQNVTLSCEQNLNHDAMYWYRQDPGQGLRLIYYSQIVNDFQKGDIAEGYSVSREKKESFPLTVTSAQKNPTAFYLCASSILGAPYGYTFGSGTRLTVV.

There are many counts of this clonotype. The chain carries TRBV3-1 and TRBJ2-5; no reliable D call. Germline CDR1 is LGHDT and CDR2 is YNNKEL (reference sequence). The CDR3 has 12 residues. V was clipped by 3 bases and J by 7 bases, with 9 bases between them. The CDR3 coding sequence is TGTGCCAGCAGCCACGAGTCGAGGACCCAGTACTTC. Translating it yields CASSHESRTQYF.

V and J are TRBV7-2 and TRBJ2-7; possibly TRBD2 for D (6 bases). Trimming removed 5 bases at V and 2 bases at J, with 13 bases between. Germline-derived CDR1 and CDR2 are SGHTA and FQGNSA. The CDR3 is made up of 14 amino acids. This CDR3 is CASSAVSGAYEQYV. The CDR3 DNA sequence: TGTGCCAGCAGCGCAGTATCGGGGGCCTACGAGCAGTACGTC.

This chain uses TRBV7-2 with TRBJ2-1; 14 bases match TRBD2. CDR1 is SGHTA and CDR2 is FQGNSA in the germline V gene. Trimming cost V 5 bases and J 6 bases; bases outside gene matches: 6. This CDR3 region has 16 residues. CDR3 sequence: CASSPRGTSGGNEQFF. The CDR3 nucleotides read TGTGCCAGCAGCCCACGTGGGACTAGCGGGGGCAATGAGCAGTTCTTC.

This clonotype was detected a few times. The chain combines TRBV4-2 with TRBJ2-5; 9 bases match TRBD2. Germline loops: CDR1 LGHNA, CDR2 YNFKEQ. J was trimmed by 6 bases and V by 3 bases; bases with no gene match: 5. CDR3 length: 14 residues. This chain's CDR3 is CASSHRGGGQTQYF. The CDR3 nucleotides are TGTGCCAGCAGCCACCGCGGGGGGGGGCAGACCCAGTACTTC.

In this sample, this clonotype turned up a few times. V is TRBV4-2 and J is TRBJ1-2, with TRBD1 identical over 9 bases. CDR1 and CDR2 from the germline V gene are LGHNA and YNFKEQ. This CDR3 comprises 15 residues. The ends lost 0 bases at V and 8 bases at J; junction bases unmatched: 7. The CDR3 protein is CASSQDSRTGDGYTF. CDR3 DNA: TGTGCCAGCAGCCAAGATAGTAGGACAGGGGACGGCTACACCTTC.

J is TRBJ1-6 and V is TRBV10-3; D is perhaps TRBD1 (5 bases). Trimming took off 8 bases at V and 4 bases at J, with 18 bases between the two ends. CDR3 size: 16 residues. Germline V lookup: CDR1 ENHRY, CDR2 SYGVKD. The CDR3 reads CAIASGTADYNSPLHF. Here the CDR3 DNA reads TGTGCCATCGCTAGCGGGACGGCCGATTATAATTCACCCCTCCACTTT.

The rearrangement uses TRBV6-1 and TRBJ2-7; maybe TRBD1 (5 bases). Deletions cut 7 bases from V and 2 bases from J, with 9 bases between. CDR3 length: 12 residues. Germline V lookup: CDR1 MNHNS, CDR2 SASEGT. DNA of the CDR3: TGTGCCAGCACTCCGACAGCCTACGAGCAGTACTTC. Residues: CASTPTAYEQYF.

The V and J genes are TRBV5-1 and TRBJ2-7; D possibly matches TRBD1 or TRBD2 (5 bases each). Trimming removed 0 bases at V and 2 bases at J, with 15 bases between. Germline CDR1 and CDR2: SGHRS and YFSETQ. The CDR3 runs to 16 residues. CDR3 sequence: CASSLDPHRGTYEQYF. CDR3 bases: TGCGCCAGCAGCTTGGACCCCCACCGGGGCACCTACGAGCAGTACTTC.

The sample holds a few counts of this clonotype. The V and J genes are TRBV15 and TRBJ2-7; the match to TRBD1 covers 9 bases. Germline CDR1 reads LNHNV; CDR2 reads YYDKDF (reference sequence). This CDR3 spans 14 amino acids. DNA of the CDR3: TGTGCCACCAGCAGAGATATCGCCGGGGACAGGGTGTTCGTC. Its translation is CATSRDIAGDRVFV.

This clonotype has a count of ten or more. The chain links TRBV24-1 to TRBJ2-7; D call uncertain. Germline CDR1 KGHDR, CDR2 SFDVKD. The CDR3 is made up of 14 amino acids. Deletions cut 0 bases from V and 2 bases from J, with 7 bases between. The CDR3 DNA is TGTGCCACCAGTGATTTGGCGCAGGCCTACGAGCAGTACTTC. Protein: CATSDLAQAYEQYF.